The clone carrying this T cell receptor beta chain appeared once. The antigen remains undetermined. The CDR3 sequence is 13 residues long. CDR1 and CDR2 from the germline V gene are SNHLY and FYNNEI. The ends were cut back, 4 bases at V and 4 bases at J, with 8 bases in the middle. This specimen comes from a study of T cell responses to AZD1222 COVID-19 vaccine. Findings and limits, study-wide: Repertoire samples came only from after the peak T cell response. A mostly white British donor set with more females was recruited, and clonal diversity was possibly underestimated.

Assay: immunoSEQ multiplex PCR; the TCRdb copy retains only in-frame clones and omits some. The sample has fewer than 200,000 clones, 85% to 95% seen once; the top ten hold 2.6%. This sequence joins TRBV2 and TRBJ1-5, with no clear D. Material: peripheral blood, obtained on day 0 of AZD1222 vaccination. The TCR comes from an adult in good health. Written as DNA, the CDR3 is TGTGCCAGCAGTGTAAGGGAAAATCAGCCCCAGCATTTT. Protein sequence: CASSVRENQPQHF. Variable domain in full (rest from reference TRBV2 and TRBJ1-5): EPEVTQTPSHQVTQMGQEVILRCVPISNHLYFYWYRQILGQKVEFLVSFYNNEISEKSEIFDDQFSVERPDGSNFTLKIRSTKLEDSAMYFCASSVRENQPQHFGDGTRLSIL.